Listed below are T cell receptor beta chains from one sample, sequenced in a study of OX40 agonist ivuxolimab in advanced cancers. The method was immunoSEQ multiplex PCR; TCRdb's version includes in-frame clones alone and lacks a portion of them. Of 68,000 or so clones in the sample, roughly 80% were seen once. The sample in question was CD4+ or CD8+ T cells sorted from blood, obtained in a trial of the OX40 agonist ivuxolimab. The receptors were sampled from an adult with an advanced solid tumor such as melanoma, head and neck, liver or kidney cancer. Each CDR3 is given with its conserved first and last residue. D genes are given only for firm matches. Expanded clones are given a class, and other clones once, few, many or no size at all.

>-|TRBJ2-5|TRBV5-1|-
TGCGCCAGCAGCTTGGTCCTAGAGGAGACCCAGTACTTC
CASSLVLEETQYF
>-|TRBJ1-1|TRBV27|-
TGTGCCAGCAGTCCGACCGGGACCCTTTCCCCTAACACTGAAGCTTTCTTT
CASSPTGTLSPNTEAFF
>-|TRBJ1-2|TRBV5-4|-
TGTGCCAGCAGCTTGTCAGGGGACTATGGCTACACCTTC
CASSLSGDYGYTF
>once|TRBJ2-5|TRBV2|TRBD2
TGTGCCAGCAATGGACTAGCGGAAGAGACCCAGTACTTC
CASNGLAEETQYF
>-|TRBJ2-5|TRBV2|TRBD2
TGTGCCAGCAGTGACTGGGGTAGCGGGACCCTAGCGAAGACCCAGTACTTC
CASSDWGSGTLAKTQYF
>-|TRBJ2-5|TRBV20-1|-
TGCAGTGCTAGAGATACGTGGACCCAGTACTTC
CSARDTWTQYF
>-|TRBJ2-1|TRBV7-3|-
TGTGCCAGCAGCACATCAGGGGTATCGGACAATGAGCAGTTCTTC
CASSTSGVSDNEQFF
>-|TRBJ2-3|TRBV6-1|-
TGTGCCAGCAGACGGACTCTCGGAGAGACAGATACGCAGTATTTT
CASRRTLGETDTQYF
>-|TRBJ1-6|TRBV7-6|-
TGTGCCAGCAGCCCGACAGAGAATTCACCCCTCCACTTT
CASSPTENSPLHF
>-|TRBJ1-1|TRBV5-1|-
TGCGCCAGCAGCCCACAGGGATACGACACTGAAGCTTTCTTT
CASSPQGYDTEAFF
>once|TRBJ2-7|TRBV27|-
TGTGCCAGCAGTGCGGGGACCCTGACCTCCTACGAGCAGTACTTC
CASSAGTLTSYEQYF
>-|TRBJ2-2|TRBV11-3|TRBD2
TGTGCCAGCAGCTCTCCCGACGGGGGGTATCGCGGGGAGCTGTTTTTT
CASSSPDGGYRGELFF
>-|TRBJ1-2|TRBV20-1|-
TGCAGTGCTAGGTACGGCTATGGCTACACCTTC
CSARYGYGYTF
>-|TRBJ2-3|TRBV9|TRBD2
TGTGCCAGCAGCGGAAACTTCGGGGGGGATACGCAGTATTTT
CASSGNFGGDTQYF
>once|TRBJ1-3|TRBV29-1|-
TGCAGCGGATACAACTGGGTGGGGATAGGAGGGGGAAACACCATATATTTT
CSGYNWVGIGGGNTIYF
>-|TRBJ2-1|TRBV7-8|TRBD2
TGTGCCAGCAGCTTAGACGGGAGGCCCTTGAATGAGCAGTTCTTC
CASSLDGRPLNEQFF
>-|TRBJ2-3|TRBV4-3|TRBD2
TGCGCCAGCAGCCAAGAAGTAAGCGGGAAGGGCACAGATACGCAGTATTTT
CASSQEVSGKGTDTQYF
>-|TRBJ1-1|TRBV10-3|-
TGTGCCATCAGTGAGAGGGGGGCTGAAGCTTTCTTT
CAISERGAEAFF
>-|TRBJ1-5|TRBV7-2|-
TGTGCCAGCAGCACACAGGGAGAACAGCCCCAGCATTTT
CASSTQGEQPQHF
>-|TRBJ2-1|TRBV27|-
TGTGCCAGCAGTTTATCTCGAGGGTATTATCAGTTCTTC
CASSLSRGYYQFF
>once|TRBJ1-2|TRBV7-2|-
TGTGCCAGCAGCTTACCTCAGGGGCTAATTAACTATGGCTACACCTTC
CASSLPQGLINYGYTF
>-|TRBJ1-4|TRBV2|-
TGTGCCAGCATTGGGGGGTCGGGCGAAAAACTGTTTTTT
CASIGGSGEKLFF
>-|TRBJ1-1|TRBV27|-
TGTGCCAGCAGTTTAAGTCAGGGGACTGAAGCTTTCTTT
CASSLSQGTEAFF
>-|TRBJ1-5|TRBV19|-
TGTGCCAGTACCTCGTTGTGGGGCCCAAGTAGCAATCAGCCCCAGCATTTT
CASTSLWGPSSNQPQHF
>-|TRBJ1-5|TRBV12-5|-
TGTGCTAGTGGTTTAAACAGGGTGGATCAGCCCCAGCATTTT
CASGLNRVDQPQHF
>-|TRBJ2-5|TRBV5-6|TRBD1
TGTGCCAGCAGCTTACAGGGGCCCGGGGAGACCCAGTACTTC
CASSLQGPGETQYF
>-|TRBJ2-1|TRBV11-2|-
TGTGCCAGCAGCTTAGGGGGACTGGGCCTGGATGAGCAGTTCTTC
CASSLGGLGLDEQFF
>-|TRBJ2-5|TRBV2|TRBD1
TGTGCCAGCGGTGCCGGGACAGGGGGCTTCGGAGAGACCCAGTACTTC
CASGAGTGGFGETQYF
>-|TRBJ2-2|TRBV19|-
TGTGCCAGTAGTAACTGGCGCTCCGGGGAGCTGTTTTTT
CASSNWRSGELFF
>-|TRBJ2-1|TRBV4-3|TRBD2
TGCGCCAGCAGCCGGGATAGCGGGGTAAGCTCCTACAATGAGCAGTTCTTC
CASSRDSGVSSYNEQFF
>-|TRBJ1-3|TRBV19|-
TGTGCCAGTAGTGTCCGGGACGCTGCCTCTGGAAACACCATATATTTT
CASSVRDAASGNTIYF
>-|TRBJ1-4|TRBV4-1|-
TGCGCCAGCAGCCAGGCAACTAATGAAAAACTGTTTTTT
CASSQATNEKLFF
>-|TRBJ1-2|TRBV6-1|-
TGTGCCAGCACGTTCACGGGCTATGGCTACACCTTC
CASTFTGYGYTF
>-|TRBJ2-2|TRBV28|-
TGTGCCAGCAGTTTATGGGGATTATCGGGGGCCCGTGGTAGCACCGGGGAGCTGTTTTTT
CASSLWGLSGARGSTGELFF
>-|TRBJ1-1|TRBV6-5|-
TGTGCCAGCAGTTACTCGAGGAGGAGTGGTGAAGCTTTCTTT
CASSYSRRSGEAFF
>-|TRBJ2-3|TRBV28|-
TGTGCCAGCAGCCTTCGCCTAGCGTATACGCAGTATTTT
CASSLRLAYTQYF
>-|TRBJ1-1|TRBV6-5|-
TGTGCCAGCAGTTACTCATCCGGCAGTCTGGCTTTCTTT
CASSYSSGSLAFF
>once|TRBJ2-1|TRBV7-9|-
TGTGCCAGCAGCTTAGCAGGGGAGGAGCAGTTCTTC
CASSLAGEEQFF
>-|TRBJ2-2|TRBV5-1|-
TGCGCCAGCAGCTTGGCAGGGGCGGGCACCGGGGAGCTGTTTTTT
CASSLAGAGTGELFF
>-|TRBJ2-4|TRBV21-1|-
TGTGCCAGCAGCAAAAGAGCGGCGATCCGATGGGACAGAGACGCTTTAGCCAAAAACATTCAGTACTTC
CASSKRAAIRWDRDALAKNIQYF
>-|TRBJ2-7|TRBV5-1|-
TGCGCCAGCAGCACGGGGCGGACAAGCTACGAGCAGTACTTC
CASSTGRTSYEQYF
>-|TRBJ2-1|TRBV27|-
TGTGCCAGCAAAAGGTTCGGTGAGCAGTTCTTC
CASKRFGEQFF
>-|TRBJ1-4|TRBV2|-
TGTGCCACCGCCGCGTCAACTAATGAAAAACTGTTTTTT
CATAASTNEKLFF
>few|TRBJ1-2|TRBV5-1|-
TGCGCCAGCAGCTTGACAGTTAACTATGGCTACACCTTC
CASSLTVNYGYTF
>large|TRBJ2-1|TRBV4-1|TRBD2
TGCGCCAGCAGCCCAAACCCGGGACTAGTGGCTGAGCAGTTCTTC
CASSPNPGLVAEQFF
>-|TRBJ1-5|TRBV5-5|-
TGTGCCAGCAGCTTGGTAGAGAGCAATCAGCCCCAGCATTTT
CASSLVESNQPQHF
>-|TRBJ2-1|TRBV7-9|TRBD1
TGTGCCAGCAGCGGGGGACAGGGGTACAATGAGCAGTTCTTC
CASSGGQGYNEQFF
>-|TRBJ2-1|TRBV5-4|-
TGTGCCAGCAGCTTGATTGGGGGCCTCACTTACAATGAGCAGTTCTTC
CASSLIGGLTYNEQFF